This T cell receptor beta chain was identified in a study of shared clonotypes between healthy human individuals. Sequenced by immunoSEQ multiplex PCR; TCRdb stores in-frame clones only, minus some. The sample has around 2,000,000 clones, 85% to 95% seen once. Germline trimming cut 3 bases from V and 3 bases from J; bases unmatched to any gene: 7. CDR1 is MDHEN and CDR2 is SYDVKM in the germline V gene. The CDR3 is 17 residues long. Cells designated naive CD8 were CD45RO-negative and were positively selected for CCR7, with terminally differentiated effector memory CD45RA+ cells excluded. The sample holds one count of this clone.

This TCR derives from a young man in good health. Some clones in this sample may be carry-over from other donors' samples. Input material: naive CD8+ T cells from PBMCs. The gene calls are TRBV28 and TRBJ2-5; 13 bases are a match to TRBD2. The CDR3 sequence: CASSLETSGRREETQYF. CDR3 nucleotides: TGTGCCAGCAGTTTGGAGACTAGCGGGAGGAGAGAAGAGACCCAGTACTTC.